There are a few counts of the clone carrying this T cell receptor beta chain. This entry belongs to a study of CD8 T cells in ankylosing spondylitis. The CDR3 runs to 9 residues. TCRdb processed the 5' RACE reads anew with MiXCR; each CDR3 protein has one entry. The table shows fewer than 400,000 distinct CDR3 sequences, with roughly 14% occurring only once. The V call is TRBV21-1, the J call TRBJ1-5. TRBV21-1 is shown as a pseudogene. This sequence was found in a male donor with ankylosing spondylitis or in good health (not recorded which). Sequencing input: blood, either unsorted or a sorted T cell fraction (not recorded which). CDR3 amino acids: CAGEEPQHF. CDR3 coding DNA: TGTGCCGGTGAGGAGCCCCAGCATTTT.